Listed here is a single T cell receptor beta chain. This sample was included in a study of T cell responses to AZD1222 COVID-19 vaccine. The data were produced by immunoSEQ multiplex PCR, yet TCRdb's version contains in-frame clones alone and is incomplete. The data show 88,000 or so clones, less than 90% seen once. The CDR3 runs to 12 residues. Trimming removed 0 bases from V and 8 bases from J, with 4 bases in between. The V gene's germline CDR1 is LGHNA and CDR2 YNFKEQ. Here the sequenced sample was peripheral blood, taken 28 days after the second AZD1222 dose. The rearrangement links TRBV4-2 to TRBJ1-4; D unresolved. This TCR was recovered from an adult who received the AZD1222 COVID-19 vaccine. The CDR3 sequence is CASSQEGEKLFF. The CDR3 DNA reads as TGTGCCAGCAGCCAAGAGGGCGAAAAACTGTTTTTT.